This paragraph reports one T cell receptor (beta chain). The data stem from a study of blood T cell repertoires in COVID-19. Study as a whole: Sites in the United States, Italy and Spain provided acute and convalescent COVID-19 samples. PBMCs, B-cell-depleted T cells, or T cells provided the cDNA or gDNA that made up the material.

The V segment lost 6 bases and the J segment 8 bases; nucleotides outside the gene matches: 6. Germline CDR1 ENHRY, CDR2 SYGVKD. This CDR3 is 12 amino acids long. Per the authors' pipeline: Counts of nucleated cells, estimated from reference gene primer amplification, were obtained. TCRdb keeps only in-frame clones here, not all; method: immunoSEQ multiplex PCR. V and J calls and clone size are as listed in that table; D and trimming were resolved from the DNA. The sample includes tens of thousands of clones, around 87% of them seen just once. The clonotype originates from a man in his fifties or sixties with active or convalescent COVID-19. The chain recombines TRBV10-3 with TRBJ1-2, with 7 bases matching TRBD1. Specimen: peripheral blood. The CDR3: CAISDRAGGYTF. The CDR3 DNA sequence: TGTGCCATCAGCGACAGGGCGGGGGGCTACACCTTC.